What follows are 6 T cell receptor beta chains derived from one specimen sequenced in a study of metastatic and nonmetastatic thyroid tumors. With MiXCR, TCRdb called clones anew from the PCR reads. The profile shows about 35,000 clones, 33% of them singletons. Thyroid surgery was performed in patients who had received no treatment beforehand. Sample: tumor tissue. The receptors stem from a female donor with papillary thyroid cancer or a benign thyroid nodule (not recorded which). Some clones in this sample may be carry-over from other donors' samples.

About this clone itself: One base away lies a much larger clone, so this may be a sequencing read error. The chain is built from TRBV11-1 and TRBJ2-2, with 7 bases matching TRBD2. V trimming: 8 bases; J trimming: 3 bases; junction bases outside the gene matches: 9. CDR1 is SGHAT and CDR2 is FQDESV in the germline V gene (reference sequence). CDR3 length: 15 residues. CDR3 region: CASGPGRGDTGELFF. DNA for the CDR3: TGTGCCAGCGGTCCGGGACGGGGGGACACCGGGGAGCTGTTTTTT. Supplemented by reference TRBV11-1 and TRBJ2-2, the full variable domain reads EAEVAQSPRYKITEKSQAVAFWCDPISGHATLYWYRQILGQGPELLVQFQDESVVDDSQLPKDRFSAERLKGVDSTLKIQPAELGDSAMYLCASGPGRGDTGELFFGEGSRLTVL.

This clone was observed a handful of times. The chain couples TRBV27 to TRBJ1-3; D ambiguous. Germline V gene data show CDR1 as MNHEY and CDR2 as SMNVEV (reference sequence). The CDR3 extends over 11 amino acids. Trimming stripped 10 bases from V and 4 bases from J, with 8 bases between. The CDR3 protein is CANLGGNTIYF. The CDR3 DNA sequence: TGTGCCAACCTGGGGGGAAACACCATATATTTT.

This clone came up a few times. The CDR3 region is CSARESIGGRGYGYTF. CDR3 coding DNA: TGCAGTGCTAGAGAGAGCATTGGGGGGCGCGGCTATGGCTACACCTTC. The rearrangement uses TRBV20-1 and TRBJ1-2; perhaps TRBD1 as D (6 bases). This CDR3 is built from 16 residues. Looked up from germline, CDR1 is DFQATT and CDR2 is SNEGSKA (reference sequence). V was pared by 0 bases and J by 4 bases, with 18 bases between.

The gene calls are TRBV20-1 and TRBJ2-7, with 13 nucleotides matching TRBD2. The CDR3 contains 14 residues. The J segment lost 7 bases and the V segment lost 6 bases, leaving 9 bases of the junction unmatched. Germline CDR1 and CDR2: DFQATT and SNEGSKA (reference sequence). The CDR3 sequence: CSAGLAGLRREQYF. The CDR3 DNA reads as TGCAGTGCGGGACTAGCGGGACTGCGTCGGGAGCAGTACTTC.

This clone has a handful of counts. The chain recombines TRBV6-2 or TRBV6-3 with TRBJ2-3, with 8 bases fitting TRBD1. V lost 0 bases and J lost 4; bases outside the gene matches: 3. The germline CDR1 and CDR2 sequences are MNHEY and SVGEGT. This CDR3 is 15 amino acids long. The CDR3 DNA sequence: TGTGCCAGCAGTTACTCTTCACAGGGGGCAGATACGCAGTATTTT. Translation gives CASSYSSQGADTQYF.

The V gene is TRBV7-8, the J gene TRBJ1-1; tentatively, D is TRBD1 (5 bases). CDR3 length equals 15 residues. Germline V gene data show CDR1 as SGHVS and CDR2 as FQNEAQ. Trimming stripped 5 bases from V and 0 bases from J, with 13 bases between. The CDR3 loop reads CASSLRDGMNTEAFF. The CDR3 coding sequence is TGTGCCAGCAGCCTTCGGGACGGAATGAACACTGAAGCTTTCTTT.